This T cell receptor beta chain was identified in a study of beta chain features in type 1 diabetes (dated by TCRdb to the late 2010s). In terms of the full investigation: Mean age, gender distribution, total cell number and subset yield were not different between patients and healthy donors. A total of 90 million to 130 million sorted cells were examined across all samples, and a strong correlation was observed between cell number per subset and RNA yield. The study compared the TCRB repertoires of sorted circulating CD4+ T cell subsets in recently diagnosed type 1 diabetes patients with those in matched healthy donors. Regulatory and stem cell-like memory subsets were isolated from only 8 patients and 8 healthy donors, whereas naive and central memory subsets came from all 30 or so donors. Overall study results and their limits: Naive, central memory and regulatory TCRB repertoires appeared more similar among patients than among healthy donors. Only small numbers of individuals were included in the HLA sub-analyses, which left unresolved whether HLA type had any influence on TCRB rearrangement. PCR might favor shorter templates, but patient and control samples were amplified and corrected together, so any skew would affect both groups equally. At VDJ recombination sites, type 1 diabetes patients had fewer insertions and more deleted nucleotides, which implies abnormalities in thymic rearrangement. A moderate but significant shortening of TCRB CDR3 length was observed in type 1 diabetes patients in all four CD4+ subsets. Because cDNA rather than genomic DNA was sequenced, highly expressing activated cells could have been over-represented, although no difference in activation and CD3 levels was found between groups.

V is reduced by 0 bases and J by 0 bases, leaving a spacing of 5 bases between them. Looking up the germline V gene (reference sequence) yields CDR1 GTSNPN and CDR2 SVGIG. Including the terminal cysteine and phenylalanine, the CDR3 comprises 13 residues. CDR3 DNA is the only sequence kept; it has 39 bases, read in frame from the first base. This clone was detected only a few times. What this receptor recognizes is not known. No qualities accompany the bases; no much larger clone lies one base away. Each donor gave one peripheral blood draw, approximately 110 mL on average, collected into heparinised tubes. Naive, central memory, regulatory and stem cell-like memory CD4+ T cells were sorted on a BD FACSAria II using a panel including CD45RO, CCR7, CD25, CD127, CD95 and CD27. A purity above 95% was achieved for all sorted populations. Right away, PBMCs were isolated by Lymphoprep density gradient centrifugation and were stained directly, with no culture step. So that batch effects would be minimized, each experiment stained and sorted samples in pairs, pairing one healthy donor with one patient.

All of the isolated RNA was reverse transcribed with the High Capacity cDNA Reverse Transcription Kit, so expressed TCRB transcripts were sequenced. Deep immunoSEQ sequencing was applied to naive, central memory and regulatory T cell samples, giving an average of about 3.8 million total reads per sample. Sorted cells were lysed in RLT buffer and RNA was extracted with DNase-treated RNeasy Micro or Mini kits, depending on cell number. To prevent cross-contamination, every cell subset was processed on its own, while patient and healthy donor samples were processed together. TCRB sequences were amplified from cDNA with the immunoSEQ multiplex PCR, producing 87-bp fragments spanning the CDR3 region. Sequencing of the amplicons was performed on the Illumina HiSeq platform. The source study handled its data this way. PCR bias was computationally corrected using synthetic template baselines, reads within Hamming distance 2 were collapsed, and singletons that could not be merged were discarded. Reads were aligned against IMGT so that V, D and J genes, CDR3 length and insertions or deletions at six rearrangement sites could be assigned. Within each subset, clonotype counts were normalized to the number of sorted cells before true diversity and Gini coefficients were calculated with the tcR R package. The overlap coefficient, calculated on TCRB nucleotide sequences, was used to measure repertoire sharing. Out-of-frame TCRB sequences from naive cells were analyzed to stand in for the pre-selection repertoire. As stored in TCRdb, this immuneACCESS dataset retains in-frame rearrangements with V and J assigned. A fraction of the clones does not appear; measured against another copy, unresolved V genes explain less than half of the discrepancy, and the remainder lacks a known reason. V, J and clone size derive from that table, while D and trimming were established from the DNA sequence. The sample table records about 270,000 clones; around an eighth of these occur just once. The ten largest make up under 0.02% of the sample.

The chain links TRBV30 with TRBJ1-1, with no reliable assignment of the D segment. The sequenced sample was naive CD4+ T cells from blood. Interpreted using the paper, the cell subset or site label stands for: true naive CD4+ T cells. The sequence was obtained from a man aged 25-45 years with type 1 diabetes. The DNA sequence is TGTGCCTGGAGTGTAACAATGAACACTGAAGCTTTCTTT. It translates to CAWSVTMNTEAFF.